The 3 T cell receptor beta chains given below trace back to one sample, sequenced in a study of blood T cells in healthy people across ages. Primed by a sample-barcoded 5' primer and a J-beta primer mix, a second PCR proceeded for about 7 to 11 cycles. Using its own MiXCR run on the 5' RACE reads, TCRdb lists one record per CDR3 protein. The table shows about 1,000,000 distinct CDR3 sequences, with under 45% occurring only once. Sequenced sample: blood. All receptors derive from a woman aged 60-75 years in good health.

On this clonotype: A much larger clone is a single base away; this may be a read error. The gene calls are TRBV20-1 and TRBJ2-7; D is possibly TRBD1 (5 bases). Germline V gives CDR1 DFQATT, CDR2 SNEGSKA (reference sequence). The CDR3 totals 13 residues. The CDR3 coding sequence is TGCAGCGCCCTTGTCCAGGGTGGTTACGAGCAGTACTTC. Protein: CSALVQGGYEQYF.

A few counts support this clonotype. The CDR3: CSARPPPGGYEQYF. In DNA form, the CDR3 reads TGCAGTGCTAGACCCCCTCCGGGGGGGTACGAGCAGTACTTC. The rearrangement joins TRBV20-1 to TRBJ2-7; 8 bases are a match to TRBD2. V gave up 2 bases and J gave up 4 bases; unmatched junction bases: 7. CDR1 and CDR2 from the germline V gene are DFQATT and SNEGSKA (reference sequence). The CDR3 totals 14 residues.

The sample holds one count of this clonotype. The chain carries TRBV6-5 and TRBJ2-2; D may be TRBD1 or TRBD2 (6 bases each). The CDR3 length is 14 residues. The germline V gene encodes CDR1 MNHEY and CDR2 SVGAGI. The V end lost 0 bases, the J end lost 6 bases, and 8 bases lay between the germline ends. CDR3 protein: CASSYSRGPGELFF. The CDR3 DNA is TGTGCCAGCAGTTACTCCCGGGGGCCCGGGGAGCTGTTTTTT.